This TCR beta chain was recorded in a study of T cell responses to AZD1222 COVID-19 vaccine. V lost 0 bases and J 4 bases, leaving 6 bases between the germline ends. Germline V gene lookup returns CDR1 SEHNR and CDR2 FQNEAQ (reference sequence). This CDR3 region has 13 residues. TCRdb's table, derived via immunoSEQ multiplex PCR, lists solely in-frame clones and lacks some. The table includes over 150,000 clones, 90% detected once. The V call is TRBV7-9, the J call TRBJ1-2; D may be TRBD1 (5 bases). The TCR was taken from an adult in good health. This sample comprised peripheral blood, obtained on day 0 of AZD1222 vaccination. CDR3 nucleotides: TGTGCCAGCAGCTTAGCCAGGGCCTATGGCTACACCTTC. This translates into CASSLARAYGYTF.